This paragraph reports one T cell receptor beta chain. CDR1 and CDR2 (germline): SGHNT, YENEEA. V lost 0 bases to trimming and J lost 4 bases, with 16 bases between them. The CDR3 totals 18 residues. The data derive from a study of blood T cell repertoires in COVID-19. Overall study context: There were acute and convalescent COVID-19 samples, and they came from the United States, Italy and Spain. The cDNA or gDNA used as material had been derived from T cells, B-cell-depleted T cells, or PBMCs.

Study processing details: Amplification from reference gene primers served as the basis for estimated nucleated cell counts. Sequenced by immunoSEQ multiplex PCR; TCRdb stores in-frame clones only, minus some. The DNA gave D and trimming, while V, J and clone size come from that table. The sample shows about 110,000 clones, approximately 90% of them seen only once. The TCR was taken from a woman aged 45 to 65 with acute or convalescent COVID-19. Sequencing was performed on peripheral blood. The rearrangement uses TRBV11-3 and TRBJ2-6; TRBD1 is a possible D gene (5 bases). The DNA for the CDR3 is TGTGCCAGCAGCTTAGAGGCAGGGCTCCCCGGAGGGGCCAACGTCCTGACTTTC. Translating it yields CASSLEAGLPGGANVLTF.